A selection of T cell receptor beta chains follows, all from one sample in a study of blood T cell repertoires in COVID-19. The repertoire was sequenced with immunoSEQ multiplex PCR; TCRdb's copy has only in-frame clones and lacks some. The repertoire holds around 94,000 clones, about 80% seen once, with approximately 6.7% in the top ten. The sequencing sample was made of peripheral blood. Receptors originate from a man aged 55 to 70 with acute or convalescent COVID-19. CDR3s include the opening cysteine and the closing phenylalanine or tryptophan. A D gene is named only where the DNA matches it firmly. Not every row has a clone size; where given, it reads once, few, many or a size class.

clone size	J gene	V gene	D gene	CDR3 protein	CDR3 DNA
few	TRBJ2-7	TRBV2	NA	CASSDDSHEQYF	TGTGCCAGCAGTGATGATAGCCACGAGCAGTACTTC
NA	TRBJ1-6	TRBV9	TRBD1	CASSAPGTGVYSPLHF	TGTGCCAGCAGCGCCCCCGGGACAGGGGTGTACTCACCCCTCCACTTT
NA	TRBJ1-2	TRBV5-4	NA	CASKDGGGRGYTF	TGTGCCAGCAAGGACGGGGGGGGGCGAGGCTACACCTTC
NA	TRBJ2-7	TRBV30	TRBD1	CAWSRDSTYEQYF	TGTGCCTGGAGCCGGGACAGTACTTACGAGCAGTACTTC
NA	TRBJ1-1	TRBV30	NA	CAWMGRSGLNTEAFF	TGTGCCTGGATGGGGCGAAGCGGGTTAAACACTGAAGCTTTCTTT
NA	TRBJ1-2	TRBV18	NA	CASSKTETNYGYTF	TGTGCCAGCTCAAAGACAGAGACTAACTATGGCTACACCTTC
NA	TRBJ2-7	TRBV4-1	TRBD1	CASSANPGQGEYEQYF	TGCGCCAGCAGCGCAAACCCGGGACAGGGGGAATACGAGCAGTACTTC
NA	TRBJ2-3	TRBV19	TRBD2	CASSPGLAGGYAVTDTQYF	TGTGCCAGTAGCCCTGGACTAGCGGGGGGGTATGCAGTCACAGATACGCAGTATTTT
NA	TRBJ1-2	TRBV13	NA	CASSLSAGDYGYTF	TGTGCCAGCAGCTTATCAGCAGGGGACTATGGCTACACCTTC
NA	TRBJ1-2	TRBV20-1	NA	CSASLGGITGGYTF	TGCAGTGCTAGTCTAGGGGGAATTACAGGCGGCTACACCTTC
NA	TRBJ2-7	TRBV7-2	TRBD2	CASSFGLALVKGEQYF	TGTGCCAGCAGCTTTGGACTAGCCCTCGTAAAGGGTGAGCAGTACTTC
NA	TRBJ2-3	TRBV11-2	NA	CASSLVGRDTQYF	TGTGCCAGCAGCTTAGTGGGGCGAGATACGCAGTATTTT
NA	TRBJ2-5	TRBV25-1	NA	CASSESGPQETQYF	TGTGCCAGCAGTGAATCTGGGCCCCAAGAGACCCAGTACTTC
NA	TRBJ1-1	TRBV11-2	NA	CASSLRWEMNTEAFF	TGTGCCAGCAGCTTAAGGTGGGAGATGAACACTGAAGCTTTCTTT